What follows describes a single TCR beta chain. The V gene end was trimmed by 3 bases and the J gene end by 6 bases; junction bases not matched to a gene: 8. CDR1 is SGHTA, CDR2 FQGNSA, per germline. This CDR3 has 14 residues. This entry is derived from a study of blood T cell repertoires in COVID-19. Original handling: Counts of nucleated cells, estimated from reference gene primer amplification, were obtained. Sequencing used immunoSEQ multiplex PCR; TCRdb keeps in-frame clones, though not all of them. Clone size and the V and J calls come from that table; the DNA yielded D and trimming. The table includes some 180,000 clones, roughly 93% detected once. Patients of the Seattle cohort, enrolled during active infection, were followed longitudinally.

V is TRBV7-2 and J is TRBJ2-7; 7 nucleotides line up with TRBD2. The sequencing input was peripheral blood. The sequence derives from a man aged 18 to 35 with COVID-19, enrolled during active disease. The CDR3: CASSFGGREREQYF. CDR3 sequence (DNA): TGTGCCAGCAGCTTTGGCGGGAGAGAACGCGAGCAGTACTTC. The entire variable domain, with the rest obtained from reference TRBV7-2 and TRBJ2-7, is as follows: GAGVSQSPSNKVTEKGKDVELRCDPISGHTALYWYRQSLGQGLEFLIYFQGNSAPDKSGLPSDRFSAERTGGSVSTLTIQRTQQEDSAVYLCASSFGGREREQYFGPGTRLTVT.